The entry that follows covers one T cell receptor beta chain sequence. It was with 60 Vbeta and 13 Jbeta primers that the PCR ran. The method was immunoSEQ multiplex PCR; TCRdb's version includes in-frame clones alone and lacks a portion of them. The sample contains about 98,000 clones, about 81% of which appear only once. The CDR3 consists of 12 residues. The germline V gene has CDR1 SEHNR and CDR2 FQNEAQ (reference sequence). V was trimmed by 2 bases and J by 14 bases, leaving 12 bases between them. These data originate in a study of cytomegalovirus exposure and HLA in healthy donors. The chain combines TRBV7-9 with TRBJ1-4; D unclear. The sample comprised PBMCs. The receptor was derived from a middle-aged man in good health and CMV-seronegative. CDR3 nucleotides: TGTGCCAGCAGCTTAATTGGCCGCAAGCTGTTTTTT. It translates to CASSLIGRKLFF.